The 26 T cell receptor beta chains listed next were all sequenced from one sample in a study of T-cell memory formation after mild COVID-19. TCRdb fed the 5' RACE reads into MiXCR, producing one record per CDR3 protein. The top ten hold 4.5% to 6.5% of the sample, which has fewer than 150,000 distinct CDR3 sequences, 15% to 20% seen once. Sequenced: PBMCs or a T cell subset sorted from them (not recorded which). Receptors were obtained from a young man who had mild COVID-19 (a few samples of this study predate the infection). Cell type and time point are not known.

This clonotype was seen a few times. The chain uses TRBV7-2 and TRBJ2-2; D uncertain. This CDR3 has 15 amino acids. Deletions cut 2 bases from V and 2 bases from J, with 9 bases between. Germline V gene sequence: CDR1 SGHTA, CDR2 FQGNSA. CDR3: CASSLRPVNTGELFF. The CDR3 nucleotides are TGTGCCAGCAGCTTAAGGCCAGTAAACACCGGGGAGCTGTTTTTT.

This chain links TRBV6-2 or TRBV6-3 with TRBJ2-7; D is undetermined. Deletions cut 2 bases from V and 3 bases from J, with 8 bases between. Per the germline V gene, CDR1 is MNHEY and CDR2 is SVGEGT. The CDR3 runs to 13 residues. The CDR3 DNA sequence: TGTGCCAGCAGTTACAGGCCCCTCTACGAGCAGTACTTC. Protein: CASSYRPLYEQYF.

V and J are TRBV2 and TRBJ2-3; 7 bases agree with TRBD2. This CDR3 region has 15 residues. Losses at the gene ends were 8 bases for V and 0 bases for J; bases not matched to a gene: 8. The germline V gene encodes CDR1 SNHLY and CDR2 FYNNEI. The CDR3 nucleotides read TGTGCCAGCGGGCAGGAGCGGGAAAGCACAGATACGCAGTATTTT. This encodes CASGQERESTDTQYF.

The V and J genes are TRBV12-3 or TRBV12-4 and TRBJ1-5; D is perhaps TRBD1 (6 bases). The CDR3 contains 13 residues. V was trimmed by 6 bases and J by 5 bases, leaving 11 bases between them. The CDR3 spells CASSLQGYQPQHF. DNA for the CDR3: TGTGCCAGCAGCCTCCAGGGGTATCAGCCCCAGCATTTT.

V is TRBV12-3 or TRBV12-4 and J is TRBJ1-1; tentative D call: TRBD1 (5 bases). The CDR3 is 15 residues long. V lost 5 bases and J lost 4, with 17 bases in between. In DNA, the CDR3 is TGTGCCAGCAGTGCCCAGCCGCAGGGACGCACTGAAGCTTTCTTT. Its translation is CASSAQPQGRTEAFF.

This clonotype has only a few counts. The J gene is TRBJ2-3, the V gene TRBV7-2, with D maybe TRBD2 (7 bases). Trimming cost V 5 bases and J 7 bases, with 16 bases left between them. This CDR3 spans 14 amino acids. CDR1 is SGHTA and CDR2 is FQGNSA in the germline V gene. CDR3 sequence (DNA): TGTGCCAGCAGCCGGGGGGCCCTATCAAATACGCAGTATTTT. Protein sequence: CASSRGALSNTQYF.

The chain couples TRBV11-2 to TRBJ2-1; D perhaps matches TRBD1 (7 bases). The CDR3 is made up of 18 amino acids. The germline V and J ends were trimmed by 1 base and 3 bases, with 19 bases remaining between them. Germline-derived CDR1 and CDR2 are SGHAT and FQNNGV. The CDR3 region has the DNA TGTGCCAGCAGCTTAGTAGGGGGGAGACAGGGACTCTACAATGAGCAGTTCTTC. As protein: CASSLVGGRQGLYNEQFF. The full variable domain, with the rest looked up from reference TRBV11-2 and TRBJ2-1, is EAGVAQSPRYKIIEKRQSVAFWCNPISGHATLYWYQQILGQGPKLLIQFQNNGVVDDSQLPKDRFSAERLKGVDSTLKIQPAKLEDSAVYLCASSLVGGRQGLYNEQFFGPGTRLTVL.

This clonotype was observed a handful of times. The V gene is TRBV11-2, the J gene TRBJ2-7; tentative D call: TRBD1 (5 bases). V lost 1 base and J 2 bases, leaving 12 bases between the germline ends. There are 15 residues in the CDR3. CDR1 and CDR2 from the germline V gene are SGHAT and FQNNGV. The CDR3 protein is CASSLVSDSAYEQYF. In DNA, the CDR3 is TGTGCCAGCAGCTTAGTCAGTGACAGTGCCTACGAGCAGTACTTC.

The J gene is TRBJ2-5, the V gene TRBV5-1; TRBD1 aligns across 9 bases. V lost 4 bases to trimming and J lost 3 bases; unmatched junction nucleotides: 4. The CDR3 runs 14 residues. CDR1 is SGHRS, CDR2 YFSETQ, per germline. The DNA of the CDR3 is TGCGCCAGCAGCCAGGGACAGGGTAAAGAGACCCAGTACTTC. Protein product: CASSQGQGKETQYF.

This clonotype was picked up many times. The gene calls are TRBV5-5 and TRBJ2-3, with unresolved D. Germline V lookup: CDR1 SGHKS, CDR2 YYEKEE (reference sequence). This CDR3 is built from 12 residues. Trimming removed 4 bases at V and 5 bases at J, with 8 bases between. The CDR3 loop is CASSQVGDTQYF. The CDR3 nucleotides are TGTGCCAGCAGCCAAGTAGGAGATACGCAGTATTTT.

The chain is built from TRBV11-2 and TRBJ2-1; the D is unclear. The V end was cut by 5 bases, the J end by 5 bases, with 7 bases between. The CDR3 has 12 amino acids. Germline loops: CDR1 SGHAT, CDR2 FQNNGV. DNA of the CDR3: TGTGCCAGCAGCGCCTTTAACAATGAGCAGTTCTTC. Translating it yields CASSAFNNEQFF.

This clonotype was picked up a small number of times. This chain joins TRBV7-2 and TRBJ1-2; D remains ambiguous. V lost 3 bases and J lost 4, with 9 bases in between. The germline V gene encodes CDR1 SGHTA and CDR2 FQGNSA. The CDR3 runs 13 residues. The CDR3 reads CASSLAVPYGYTF. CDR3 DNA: TGTGCCAGCAGCTTGGCAGTCCCCTATGGCTACACCTTC.

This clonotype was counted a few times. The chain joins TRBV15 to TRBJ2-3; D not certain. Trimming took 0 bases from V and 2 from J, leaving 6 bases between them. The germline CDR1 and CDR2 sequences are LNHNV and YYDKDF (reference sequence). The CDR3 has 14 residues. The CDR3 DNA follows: TGTGCCACCAGCAGAGACCGGGCCACAGATACGCAGTATTTT. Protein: CATSRDRATDTQYF.

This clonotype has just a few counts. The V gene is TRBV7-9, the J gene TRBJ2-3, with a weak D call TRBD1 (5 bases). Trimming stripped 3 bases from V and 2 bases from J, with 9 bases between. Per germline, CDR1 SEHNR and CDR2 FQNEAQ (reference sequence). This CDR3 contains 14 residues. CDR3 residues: CASSFRVYTDTQYF. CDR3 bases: TGTGCCAGCAGCTTCAGGGTCTACACAGATACGCAGTATTTT.

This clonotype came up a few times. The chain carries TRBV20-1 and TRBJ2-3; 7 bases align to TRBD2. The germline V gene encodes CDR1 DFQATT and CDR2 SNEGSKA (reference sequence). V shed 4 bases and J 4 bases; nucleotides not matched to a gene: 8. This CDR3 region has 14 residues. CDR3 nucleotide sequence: TGCAGTGCTATAGAGACTAGCTCACCAGATACGCAGTATTTT. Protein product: CSAIETSSPDTQYF.

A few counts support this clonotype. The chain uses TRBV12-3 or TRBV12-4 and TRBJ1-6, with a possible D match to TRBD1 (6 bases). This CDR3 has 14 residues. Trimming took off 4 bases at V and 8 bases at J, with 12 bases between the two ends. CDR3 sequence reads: CASSSWGADSPLHF. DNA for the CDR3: TGTGCCAGCAGTTCATGGGGGGCTGATTCACCCCTCCACTTT.

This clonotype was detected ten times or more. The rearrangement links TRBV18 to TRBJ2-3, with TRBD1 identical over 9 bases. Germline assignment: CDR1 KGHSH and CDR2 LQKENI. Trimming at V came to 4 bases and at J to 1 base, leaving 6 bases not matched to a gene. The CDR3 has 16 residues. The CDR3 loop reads CASSRDRDRGTDTQYF. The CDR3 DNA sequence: TGTGCCAGCTCACGGGACCGGGACAGGGGCACAGATACGCAGTATTTT.

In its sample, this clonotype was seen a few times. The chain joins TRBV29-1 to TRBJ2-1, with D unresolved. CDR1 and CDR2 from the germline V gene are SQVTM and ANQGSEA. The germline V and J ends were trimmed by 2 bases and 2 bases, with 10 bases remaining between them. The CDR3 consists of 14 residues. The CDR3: CSVELFNAYNEQFF. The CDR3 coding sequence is TGCAGCGTTGAACTATTTAATGCCTACAATGAGCAGTTCTTC.

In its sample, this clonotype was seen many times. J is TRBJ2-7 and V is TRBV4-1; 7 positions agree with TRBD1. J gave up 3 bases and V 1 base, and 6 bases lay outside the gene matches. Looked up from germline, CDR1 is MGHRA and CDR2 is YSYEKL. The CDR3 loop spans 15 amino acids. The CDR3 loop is CASSQVTGAGYEQYF. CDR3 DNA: TGCGCCAGCAGCCAAGTCACAGGGGCTGGCTACGAGCAGTACTTC.

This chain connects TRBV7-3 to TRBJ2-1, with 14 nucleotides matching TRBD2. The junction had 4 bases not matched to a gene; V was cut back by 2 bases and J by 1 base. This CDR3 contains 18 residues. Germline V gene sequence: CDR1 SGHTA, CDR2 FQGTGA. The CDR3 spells CASSLWGTSGGSYNEQFF. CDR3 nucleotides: TGTGCCAGCAGCTTATGGGGGACTAGCGGGGGTTCCTACAATGAGCAGTTCTTC.

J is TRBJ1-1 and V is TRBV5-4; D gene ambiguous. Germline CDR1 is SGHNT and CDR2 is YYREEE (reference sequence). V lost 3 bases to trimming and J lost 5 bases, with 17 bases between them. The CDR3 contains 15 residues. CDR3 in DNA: TGTGCCAGCAGCTCCCCCACGGCCGAGGGAACTGAAGCTTTCTTT. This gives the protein CASSSPTAEGTEAFF. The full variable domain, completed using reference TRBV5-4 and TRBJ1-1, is ETGVTQSPTHLIKTRGQQVTLRCSSQSGHNTVSWYQQALGQGPQFIFQYYREEENGRGNFPPRFSGLQFPNYSSELNVNALELDDSALYLCASSSPTAEGTEAFFGQGTRLTVV.

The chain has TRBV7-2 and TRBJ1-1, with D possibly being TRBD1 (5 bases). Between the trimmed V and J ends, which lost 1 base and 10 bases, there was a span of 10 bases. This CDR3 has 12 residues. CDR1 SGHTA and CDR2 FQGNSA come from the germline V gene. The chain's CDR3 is CASSLVAQGAFF. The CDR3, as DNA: TGTGCCAGCAGCTTAGTCGCGCAGGGAGCTTTCTTT.

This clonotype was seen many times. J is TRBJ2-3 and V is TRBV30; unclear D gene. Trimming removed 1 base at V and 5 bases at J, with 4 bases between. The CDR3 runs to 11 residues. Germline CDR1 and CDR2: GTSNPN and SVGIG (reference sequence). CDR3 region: CAWSDRDTQYF. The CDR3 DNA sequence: TGTGCCTGGAGTGATAGAGATACGCAGTATTTT.

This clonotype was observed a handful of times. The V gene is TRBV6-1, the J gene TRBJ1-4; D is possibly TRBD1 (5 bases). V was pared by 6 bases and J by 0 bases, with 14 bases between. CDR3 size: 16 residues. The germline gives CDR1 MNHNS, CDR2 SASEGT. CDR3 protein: CASSGHPSPTNEKLFF. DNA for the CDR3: TGTGCCAGCAGCGGACATCCCTCGCCAACTAATGAAAAACTGTTTTTT.

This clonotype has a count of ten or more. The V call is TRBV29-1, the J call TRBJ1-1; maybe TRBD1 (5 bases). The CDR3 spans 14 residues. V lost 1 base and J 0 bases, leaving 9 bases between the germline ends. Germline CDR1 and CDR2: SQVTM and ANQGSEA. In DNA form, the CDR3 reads TGCAGCGTTGAAGTCTACAGGTTGAACACTGAAGCTTTCTTT. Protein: CSVEVYRLNTEAFF. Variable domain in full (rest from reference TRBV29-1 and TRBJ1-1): SAVISQKPSRDICQRGTSLTIQCQVDSQVTMMFWYRQQPGQSLTLIATANQGSEATYESGFVIDKFPISRPNLTFSTLTVSNMSPEDSSIYLCSVEVYRLNTEAFFGQGTRLTVV.

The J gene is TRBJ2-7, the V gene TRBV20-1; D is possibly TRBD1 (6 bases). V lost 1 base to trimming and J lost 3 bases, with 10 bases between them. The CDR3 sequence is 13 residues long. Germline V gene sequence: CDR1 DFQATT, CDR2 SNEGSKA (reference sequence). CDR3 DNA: TGCAGTGCTAGAGGACCCAGGGGCTACGAGCAGTACTTC. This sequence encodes CSARGPRGYEQYF.